The present entry profiles one TCR beta chain with its context. The data were produced by immunoSEQ multiplex PCR, yet TCRdb's version contains in-frame clones alone and is incomplete. The data hold 150,000 to 200,000 clones, with more than 75% observed a single time. The data were obtained in a study of blood T cell repertoires in COVID-19. The germline V gene has CDR1 KGHSH and CDR2 LQKENI. The ends were cut back, 1 base at V and 0 bases at J, with 7 bases in the middle. The CDR3 sequence is 15 residues long. The chain combines TRBV18 with TRBJ1-5; D perhaps matches TRBD1 (5 bases). Sequencing used peripheral blood. This sequence originates from a man aged 55 to 70 with active or convalescent COVID-19. In nucleotides, the CDR3 is TGTGCCAGCTCACCACAACAGGATAGCAATCAGCCCCAGCATTTT. Protein: CASSPQQDSNQPQHF.